The entry that follows covers one TCR beta chain sequence. What it binds is unknown. The V gene's germline CDR1 is MNHEY and CDR2 SVGEGT. The CDR3 runs 12 residues. Between the trimmed V and J ends, which lost 5 bases and 9 bases, there was a span of 12 bases. These data are taken from a study of response to subunit inactivated influenza vaccine. The study's findings and limits: The authors put forward the suggestion that each seasonal influenza vaccination may bring in only a limited number of new T cells.

TCRdb recomputed calls from the RT-PCR reads with MiXCR, one row per CDR3 protein. The top ten clones hold 6% to 9.5% of a sample with roughly 670,000 distinct CDR3 sequences, 14% of them seen once. The clonotype was recovered from a man in his forties or fifties who received an inactivated influenza vaccine. The source was PBMCs from blood, collected 14 to 15 days before vaccination. This rearrangement joins TRBV6-2 or TRBV6-3 to TRBJ2-3; tentative D call: TRBD2 (6 bases). DNA for the CDR3: TGTGCCAGCAGTCAGACTAGAAGCACGCAGTATTTT. Its translation: CASSQTRSTQYF.